Listed below are T cell receptor beta chains from one sample, sequenced in a study of radiotherapy plus CTLA-4 blockade in lung cancer. Clones were sequenced by immunoSEQ multiplex PCR, and TCRdb holds only the in-frame ones, with some missing. The sample carries about 84,000 clones, 72% recorded once. The sequencing used peripheral blood, collected from a patient treated with radiotherapy plus ipilimumab. These TCRs come from a human donor with non-small cell lung cancer that progressed on radiotherapy plus ipilimumab. Both conserved end residues are trimmed from each CDR3. Fields, in order: V gene, CDR3 protein.

>TRBV11-2
ASSWAAGTGDYEQY
>TRBV9
ASSVDGQGTGAGNEQF
>TRBV25-1
ASSDVGQETQY
>TRBV28
ASSSGTSGPDEQY
>TRBV4-2
ASSQGDRGYEQY
>TRBV27
ASSFVGKSTDTQY
>TRBV7-8
ASSLVLAGGYEQY
>TRBV9
ASSVDQYQETQY
>TRBV5-1
ASSLALSYEQY
>TRBV29-1
SVEEPQGPHYGYT
>TRBV6-5
ASSRGDTQY
>TRBV30
AWSARGTDVPNELPAPYGYT